A selection of T cell receptor beta chains follows, all from one sample in a study of blood T cell repertoires in COVID-19. The data were produced by immunoSEQ multiplex PCR, yet TCRdb's version contains in-frame clones alone and is incomplete. The data show more than 300,000 clones, around 89% seen once. Material: PBMCs or T cells enriched from blood (not recorded which). All receptors derive from a woman aged 18-35 years who had recovered from COVID-19. The CDR3 runs from the conserved cysteine through the conserved F or W. Fields, in order: V gene, clone size, J gene, D gene, CDR3 DNA, CDR3 protein. The D gene is left open where the match is weak. Some rows have no size entry. The others give once, few or many, or a class for an expanded clone.

V gene: TRBV19
clone size: -
J gene: TRBJ2-1
D gene: -
CDR3 DNA: TGTGCCAGTAGTAAGCAGACTACATTGGGTGTGGGTGAGCAGTTCTTC
CDR3 protein: CASSKQTTLGVGEQFF

V gene: TRBV7-6
clone size: -
J gene: TRBJ2-6
D gene: TRBD2
CDR3 DNA: TGTGCCAGCAGCTGGCCCATGGGACTAGCGGGCCGGGGATCTGGGGCCAACGTCCTGACTTTC
CDR3 protein: CASSWPMGLAGRGSGANVLTF

V gene: TRBV7-3
clone size: -
J gene: TRBJ1-2
D gene: -
CDR3 DNA: TGTGCCAGCAGCGCCAGGGGATATGGCTACACCTTC
CDR3 protein: CASSARGYGYTF

V gene: TRBV30
clone size: -
J gene: TRBJ2-5
D gene: TRBD2
CDR3 DNA: TGTGCCTGGAGTGTTACAGCGGGGGGAATGGAGACCCAGTACTTC
CDR3 protein: CAWSVTAGGMETQYF

V gene: TRBV2
clone size: -
J gene: TRBJ2-2
D gene: -
CDR3 DNA: TGTGCCAGCAGTGGCCGGGACTTTACCGGGGAGCTGTTTTTT
CDR3 protein: CASSGRDFTGELFF

V gene: TRBV6-5
clone size: -
J gene: TRBJ2-5
D gene: TRBD2
CDR3 DNA: TGTGCCAGCAGTCCGTGGACTAGCGGGGGGGAGACCCAGTACTTC
CDR3 protein: CASSPWTSGGETQYF

V gene: TRBV19
clone size: -
J gene: TRBJ1-2
D gene: TRBD1
CDR3 DNA: TGTGCCAGTAGTACCAGGGGACAGAACTATGGCTACACCTTC
CDR3 protein: CASSTRGQNYGYTF

V gene: TRBV4-3
clone size: -
J gene: TRBJ1-5
D gene: TRBD1
CDR3 DNA: TGCGCCAGCAGCCAAGGGATCGACAGGGGGCTTAGTCAGCCCCAGCATTTT
CDR3 protein: CASSQGIDRGLSQPQHF

V gene: TRBV4-3
clone size: -
J gene: TRBJ1-2
D gene: TRBD1
CDR3 DNA: TGCGCCAGCAGCACGCCGGGACAGGGTTTCGATGGCTACACCTTC
CDR3 protein: CASSTPGQGFDGYTF

V gene: TRBV4-1
clone size: -
J gene: TRBJ2-3
D gene: TRBD2
CDR3 DNA: TGCGCCAGCAGCCAAGATCCCCAGTTAGCTAGCGGACCCACAGATACGCAGTATTTT
CDR3 protein: CASSQDPQLASGPTDTQYF

V gene: TRBV7-6
clone size: few
J gene: TRBJ1-5
D gene: -
CDR3 DNA: TGTGCCAGCAGCTTAGGGGACACCATTAATCAGCCCCAGCATTTT
CDR3 protein: CASSLGDTINQPQHF

V gene: TRBV5-8
clone size: -
J gene: TRBJ2-7
D gene: TRBD1
CDR3 DNA: TGTGCCAGCCGGGACAGGGGGATAGAGGAGCAGTACTTC
CDR3 protein: CASRDRGIEEQYF

V gene: TRBV12-5
clone size: -
J gene: TRBJ1-5
D gene: -
CDR3 DNA: TGTGCTAGTGGTTTCCACGCAGGGTATCTTCAGCCCCAGCATTTT
CDR3 protein: CASGFHAGYLQPQHF

V gene: TRBV2
clone size: -
J gene: TRBJ2-3
D gene: -
CDR3 DNA: TGTGCCAGCAGTGGGGTAACTGGAGGGAGGCCCTTCGCCGGCACAGATACGCAGTATTTT
CDR3 protein: CASSGVTGGRPFAGTDTQYF

V gene: TRBV18
clone size: -
J gene: TRBJ1-6
D gene: -
CDR3 DNA: TGTGCCAGCTCACCTCCGGGACAAACCTTTAATTCACCCCTCCACTTT
CDR3 protein: CASSPPGQTFNSPLHF

V gene: TRBV12-5
clone size: -
J gene: TRBJ2-7
D gene: -
CDR3 DNA: TGTGCTAGTGGCTTAGTACCGGGGTACGAGCAGTACTTC
CDR3 protein: CASGLVPGYEQYF

V gene: TRBV5-5
clone size: -
J gene: TRBJ1-1
D gene: -
CDR3 DNA: TGTGCCAGCAGGCTCAGTGACACTGAAGCTTTCTTT
CDR3 protein: CASRLSDTEAFF

V gene: TRBV19
clone size: few
J gene: TRBJ1-5
D gene: -
CDR3 DNA: TGTGCCAGTAGTGTCGACAGGATTAGCAATCAGCCCCAGCATTTT
CDR3 protein: CASSVDRISNQPQHF

V gene: TRBV11-3
clone size: -
J gene: TRBJ2-5
D gene: TRBD2
CDR3 DNA: TGTGCCAGCAGCCAGGGGGCTAGCGGGGGCACCAAAGAGACCCAGTACTTC
CDR3 protein: CASSQGASGGTKETQYF

V gene: TRBV7-9
clone size: -
J gene: TRBJ1-1
D gene: -
CDR3 DNA: TGTGCCAGCAGCGACAGACAGGACACTGAAGCTTTCTTT
CDR3 protein: CASSDRQDTEAFF

V gene: TRBV4-2
clone size: -
J gene: TRBJ1-2
D gene: TRBD1
CDR3 DNA: TGTGCCAGCAGCCAAGTTGGGAAGGGGGCCTTTAACTATGGCTACACCTTC
CDR3 protein: CASSQVGKGAFNYGYTF

V gene: TRBV7-2
clone size: -
J gene: TRBJ2-5
D gene: -
CDR3 DNA: TGTGCCAGCAACCTCCGGGGTCAAGAGACCCAGTACTTC
CDR3 protein: CASNLRGQETQYF

V gene: TRBV7-9
clone size: once
J gene: TRBJ2-7
D gene: -
CDR3 DNA: TGTGCCAGCAGCCCCCCACGGCGCACAATCGGGGGCTCCTACGAGCAGTACTTC
CDR3 protein: CASSPPRRTIGGSYEQYF

V gene: TRBV30
clone size: -
J gene: TRBJ1-2
D gene: -
CDR3 DNA: TGTGCCTGGAGTGTAGGGGATGGCTACACCTTC
CDR3 protein: CAWSVGDGYTF

V gene: TRBV4-3
clone size: -
J gene: TRBJ2-5
D gene: -
CDR3 DNA: TGCGCCAGCAGCCACCGGGGGAACAGGTGGCAAGAGACCCAGTACTTC
CDR3 protein: CASSHRGNRWQETQYF

V gene: TRBV5-1
clone size: -
J gene: TRBJ2-1
D gene: TRBD1
CDR3 DNA: TGCGCCAGCAGCAAACCGACAGGGAGCCCCTCTTTCTACAATGAGCAGTTCTTC
CDR3 protein: CASSKPTGSPSFYNEQFF

V gene: TRBV2
clone size: -
J gene: TRBJ2-2
D gene: -
CDR3 DNA: TGTGCCAGCAGCCCCGGGACCGCCTCGGGGGTCGGGGAGCTGTTTTTT
CDR3 protein: CASSPGTASGVGELFF

V gene: TRBV27
clone size: -
J gene: TRBJ1-6
D gene: -
CDR3 DNA: TGTGCCAGCAGTTCGGTGGAGGGAGATTCACCCCTCCACTTT
CDR3 protein: CASSSVEGDSPLHF

V gene: TRBV28
clone size: once
J gene: TRBJ2-5
D gene: TRBD2
CDR3 DNA: TGTGCCAGCAGTTTAGGTTCGGTAGCGGGGGTGGGGGAGACCCAGTACTTC
CDR3 protein: CASSLGSVAGVGETQYF

V gene: TRBV7-9
clone size: -
J gene: TRBJ1-6
D gene: -
CDR3 DNA: TGTGCCAGCAGTTCAGACAGCTCCTATAATTCACCCCTCCACTTT
CDR3 protein: CASSSDSSYNSPLHF

V gene: TRBV7-2
clone size: few
J gene: TRBJ1-3
D gene: -
CDR3 DNA: TGTGCCAGCAGCTTTTACCAGGGGTCCTCTGGAAACACCATATATTTT
CDR3 protein: CASSFYQGSSGNTIYF

V gene: TRBV9
clone size: -
J gene: TRBJ2-7
D gene: -
CDR3 DNA: TGTGCCAGCAGCGTAGAAGGGGACTGGTTTTACGAGCAGTACTTC
CDR3 protein: CASSVEGDWFYEQYF

V gene: TRBV19
clone size: -
J gene: TRBJ1-6
D gene: TRBD1
CDR3 DNA: TGTGCCAGACGACCGGGACAGGGATTGAATTCACCCCTCCACTTT
CDR3 protein: CARRPGQGLNSPLHF

V gene: TRBV3-1/TRBV3-2
clone size: -
J gene: TRBJ2-6
D gene: TRBD1
CDR3 DNA: TGTGCCAGCACCCCGCGAGGACAGGGAGCTGGGGCCAACGTCCTGACTTTC
CDR3 protein: CASTPRGQGAGANVLTF

V gene: TRBV7-2
clone size: -
J gene: TRBJ1-5
D gene: TRBD1
CDR3 DNA: TGTGCCAGCAGCATGACAGGGGGCGGCAATCAGCCCCAGCATTTT
CDR3 protein: CASSMTGGGNQPQHF

V gene: TRBV29-1
clone size: -
J gene: TRBJ1-1
D gene: -
CDR3 DNA: TGCAGCGTTCGTTGGGGGCCGCGGGAGGAAAACACTGAAGCTTTCTTT
CDR3 protein: CSVRWGPREENTEAFF

V gene: TRBV19
clone size: -
J gene: TRBJ2-2
D gene: -
CDR3 DNA: TGTGCCAGTAGAGGACTCCTGAACACCGGGGAGCTGTTTTTT
CDR3 protein: CASRGLLNTGELFF